The 30 T cell receptor beta chains in this list originate from one sample, sequenced in a study of cytomegalovirus exposure and HLA in healthy donors. With 60 Vbeta and 13 Jbeta primers, the PCR was carried out. Clones were read by immunoSEQ multiplex PCR, and TCRdb kept only the in-frame ones, dropping some. The sample holds fewer than 150,000 clones, roughly 78% seen once. What was sequenced was PBMCs. Every receptor here comes from a middle-aged man in good health and CMV-seronegative.

The rearrangement joins TRBV2 to TRBJ2-5; 8 nucleotides line up with TRBD2. V dropped 3 bases and J dropped 5; count of bases not matched to a gene: 5. The germline CDR1 and CDR2 sequences are SNHLY and FYNNEI. The CDR3 runs to 14 residues. The CDR3 loop is CASSDAGGRETQYF. The CDR3, as DNA: TGTGCCAGCAGTGACGCGGGAGGACGGGAGACCCAGTACTTC.

Comments on this clone: The junction differs from germline at one of its ends, possibly a read error. The CDR3 sequence is CSAPLRDPGDF. In nucleotides, the CDR3 is TGCAGTGCTCCCCTCCGGGACCCGGGGGATTTT. J is TRBJ2-3 and V is TRBV20-1; weak D call: TRBD2 (6 bases). Germline V gene data show CDR1 as DFQATT and CDR2 as SNEGSKA (reference sequence). This CDR3 region has 11 residues.

This chain's CDR3 is CASSLALAGYNEQFF. CDR3 DNA: TGTGCCAGCAGCTTGGCGTTAGCGGGTTACAATGAGCAGTTCTTC. The V gene is TRBV5-6, the J gene TRBJ2-1; 7 bases are a match to TRBD2. The J segment lost 4 bases and the V segment lost 0 bases, leaving 4 bases of the junction unmatched. This CDR3 has 15 amino acids. Germline V gene lookup returns CDR1 SGHDT and CDR2 YYEEEE.

The chain combines TRBV5-1 with TRBJ2-1; D unresolved. Germline CDR1 reads SGHRS; CDR2 reads YFSETQ. V lost 0 bases to trimming and J lost 9 bases, with 13 bases between them. This CDR3 comprises 14 residues. This CDR3 reads CASSLDPLSFEQFF. CDR3 coding DNA: TGCGCCAGCAGCTTGGACCCCCTTAGTTTTGAGCAGTTCTTC.

This chain links TRBV6-4 with TRBJ2-3, with D perhaps matching TRBD1 (6 bases). CDR3 length equals 14 residues. Trimming stripped 6 bases from V and 2 bases from J, with 12 bases between. Germline-derived CDR1 and CDR2 are MRHNA and SNTAGT. CDR3: CASSQGYITDTQYF. The CDR3, as DNA: TGTGCCAGCAGCCAGGGGTATATCACAGATACGCAGTATTTT.

The gene calls are TRBV6-6 and TRBJ1-2; no firm D call. Germline-derived CDR1 and CDR2 are MNHNY and SVGAGI (reference sequence). V gave up 5 bases and J gave up 6 bases, with 16 bases separating them. The CDR3 is made up of 14 amino acids. As DNA, the CDR3 is TGTGCCAGCAGTAGCCTTATCCCTTCTAATGGCTACACCTTC. It specifies CASSSLIPSNGYTF.

The chain employs TRBV5-1 and TRBJ2-1; 7 nucleotides agree with TRBD2. The germline V gene encodes CDR1 SGHRS and CDR2 YFSETQ. V lost 4 bases and J lost 0; bases outside the gene matches: 10. CDR3 length equals 17 residues. CDR3 protein: CASSPHLRGSSYNEQFF. The CDR3 DNA reads TGCGCCAGCAGCCCTCATCTTCGCGGGAGCTCCTACAATGAGCAGTTCTTC. Filled out from reference TRBV5-1 and TRBJ2-1, the complete variable domain reads KAGVTQTPRYLIKTRGQQVTLSCSPISGHRSVSWYQQTPGQGLQFLFEYFSETQRNKGNFPGRFSGRQFSNSRSEMNVSTLELGDSALYLCASSPHLRGSSYNEQFFGPGTRLTVL.

The genes are TRBV4-1 and TRBJ2-2; 9 bases map to TRBD2. CDR3 length equals 15 residues. Per germline, CDR1 MGHRA and CDR2 YSYEKL. The J segment lost 6 bases and the V segment lost 1 base, leaving 3 bases of the junction unmatched. DNA of the CDR3: TGCGCCAGCAGCCAAGGAACTAGCGGGTCCGGGGAGCTGTTTTTT. Amino acid sequence: CASSQGTSGSGELFF.

This clone was counted once. V usage is TRBV5-4 and J usage is TRBJ1-4; 9 bases are shared with TRBD1. Germline V gene data show CDR1 as SGHNT and CDR2 as YYREEE (reference sequence). The CDR3 has 15 amino acids. J gave up 7 bases and V 3 bases, and 7 bases lay outside the gene matches. The CDR3 is CASSSRQGEGEKLFF. The CDR3 coding sequence is TGTGCCAGCAGCTCCCGACAGGGGGAGGGTGAAAAACTGTTTTTT.

The chain recombines TRBV7-7 with TRBJ2-7, with D possibly being TRBD1 (6 bases). This CDR3 region has 14 residues. Germline CDR1 and CDR2: SSHAT and FNYEAQ (reference sequence). V dropped 5 bases and J dropped 0 bases, with 11 bases sitting between them. The CDR3 bases are TGTGCCAGCAGCAACGACAGGCACTCCTACGAGCAGTACTTC. It translates to CASSNDRHSYEQYF.

This clone was detected only once. V gene TRBV28 combines with J gene TRBJ2-7; 12 bases agree with TRBD1. The germline gives CDR1 MDHEN, CDR2 SYDVKM. Trimming cost V 10 bases and J 9 bases; bases outside gene matches: 13. This CDR3 has 14 residues. The DNA of the CDR3 is TGTGCCACGGAACCCGGGACAGGGGGCGCCGGGCAGTACTTC. It specifies CATEPGTGGAGQYF.

The V gene is TRBV19, the J gene TRBJ2-1; 12 bases match TRBD2. There are 13 residues in the CDR3. CDR1 is LNHDA and CDR2 is SQIVND in the germline V gene (reference sequence). J lost 10 bases, V lost 5 bases, and 3 bases had no gene match. The CDR3 coding sequence is TGTGCCAGTAGTGCAGGGACTAGCGGGGAGCAGTTCTTC. It codes for CASSAGTSGEQFF.

The gene calls are TRBV5-4 and TRBJ2-7; TRBD2 is a possible D gene (6 bases). In germline, CDR1 is SGHNT, CDR2 YYREEE (reference sequence). This CDR3 comprises 14 residues. Between the trimmed V and J ends, which lost 1 base and 1 base, there was a span of 9 bases. The CDR3 loop reads CASSLPGGSYEQYF. CDR3 DNA: TGTGCCAGCAGCTTGCCCGGGGGTTCCTACGAGCAGTACTTC.

The chain is built from TRBV6-5 and TRBJ2-4; 7 bases align to TRBD1. This CDR3 spans 15 amino acids. With 4 bases clipped from V and 0 bases from J, the junction kept 3 bases outside the gene matches. CDR1 and CDR2 from the germline V gene are MNHEY and SVGAGI. The CDR3 loop reads CASSSGGAAKNIQYF. The DNA for the CDR3 is TGTGCCAGCAGTTCAGGGGGAGCAGCCAAAAACATTCAGTACTTC.

The gene calls are TRBV2 and TRBJ1-2; D not resolved. The V gene lost 4 bases and the J gene lost 10 bases, with 16 bases spanning the gap. The CDR3 covers 13 residues. Germline V gives CDR1 SNHLY, CDR2 FYNNEI. This CDR3 is CASSVIGNRDYTF. CDR3 bases: TGTGCCAGCAGTGTAATCGGGAATAGGGACTACACCTTC.

The chain combines TRBV6-1 with TRBJ1-1; tentatively, D is TRBD1 (6 bases). The ends were cut back, 4 bases at V and 11 bases at J, with 17 bases in the middle. This CDR3 spans 13 amino acids. CDR1 is MNHNS, CDR2 SASEGT, per germline. In DNA form, the CDR3 reads TGTGCCAGCAGTGTCCGGGGGGCGCCGGAGGCTTTCTTT. The encoded protein is CASSVRGAPEAFF.

This sequence joins TRBV30 and TRBJ1-4; 7 nucleotides agree with TRBD1. The CDR3 covers 17 residues. The germline gives CDR1 GTSNPN, CDR2 SVGIG (reference sequence). Trimming at V came to 2 bases and at J to 4 bases, leaving 13 bases not matched to a gene. CDR3 coding DNA: TGTGCCTGGAGTTTGGGGCCGGGACAGCCCTTTAATGAAAAACTGTTTTTT. Amino acid sequence: CAWSLGPGQPFNEKLFF.

The V gene is TRBV10-3, the J gene TRBJ2-7, with TRBD2 matching 7 bases. Germline assignment: CDR1 ENHRY and CDR2 SYGVKD. Unmatched junction bases numbered 4, after V lost 2 bases and J lost 3 bases. The CDR3 spans 14 residues. The CDR3 DNA reads TGTGCCATCAGTGAGGGGTGGGGGGGCTACGAGCAGTACTTC. It yields the protein CAISEGWGGYEQYF.

V is TRBV7-8 and J is TRBJ2-7, with 11 bases identical to TRBD1. From germline, CDR1 is SGHVS and CDR2 FQNEAQ. V shed 5 bases and J 7 bases; nucleotides not matched to a gene: 7. CDR3 length equals 14 residues. The CDR3 protein is CASSNGQGAGEQYF. CDR3 nucleotides: TGTGCCAGCAGCAACGGACAGGGGGCGGGTGAGCAGTACTTC.

This clone has a handful of counts. For the CDR3, the DNA is TGCGCCAGCAGCTTGGATGCAGGTCAGGAGACCCAGTACTTC. It encodes CASSLDAGQETQYF. The chain combines TRBV5-1 with TRBJ2-5; D gene unclear. Germline assignment: CDR1 SGHRS and CDR2 YFSETQ. The V end lost 0 bases, the J end lost 5 bases, and 11 bases lay between the germline ends. The CDR3 runs to 14 residues. Variable domain in full (rest from reference TRBV5-1 and TRBJ2-5): KAGVTQTPRYLIKTRGQQVTLSCSPISGHRSVSWYQQTPGQGLQFLFEYFSETQRNKGNFPGRFSGRQFSNSRSEMNVSTLELGDSALYLCASSLDAGQETQYFGPGTRLLVL.

The CDR3 coding sequence is TGCAGCGTTGTTGCCCGGGGAGGCACAGATACGCAGTATTTT. It yields the protein CSVVARGGTDTQYF. The chain employs TRBV29-1 and TRBJ2-3, with D tentatively TRBD2 (5 bases). This CDR3 spans 14 amino acids. The germline CDR1 and CDR2 sequences are SQVTM and ANQGSEA. V was pared by 4 bases and J by 1 base, with 12 bases between.

The V call is TRBV9, the J call TRBJ2-7, with 7 bases fitting TRBD2. Unmatched junction bases numbered 8, after V lost 0 bases and J lost 2 bases. In germline, CDR1 is SGDLS, CDR2 YYNGEE. The CDR3 has 16 residues. CDR3 in DNA: TGTGCCAGCAGCGTAGAATATGGGACTAACCCCTACGAGCAGTACTTC. Translated, it gives CASSVEYGTNPYEQYF.

This clone is a singleton in its sample. Other DNA sequences in this specimen translate into the identical CDR3. The chain recombines TRBV6-5 with TRBJ2-2; possibly TRBD2 for D (5 bases). Looked up from germline, CDR1 is MNHEY and CDR2 is SVGAGI. V lost 0 bases to trimming and J lost 5 bases, with 7 bases between them. The CDR3 totals 14 residues. The CDR3 coding sequence is TGTGCCAGCAGTTACTCACGCGGGACCGGGGAGCTGTTTTTT. Translation: CASSYSRGTGELFF.

This chain connects TRBV4-2 to TRBJ1-2; 8 bases align to TRBD1. Looked up from germline, CDR1 is LGHNA and CDR2 is YNFKEQ. The trim removed 4 bases at V and 4 bases at J, leaving 8 bases unmatched. The CDR3 has 15 amino acids. The chain's CDR3 is CASSPSEGQGYGYTF. The CDR3 DNA follows: TGTGCCAGCAGCCCCTCTGAAGGACAGGGCTATGGCTACACCTTC.

This clone was counted between two and nine times. CDR3 nucleotides: TGTGCCAGCAGTCAACAGCCCGGGGAGCTGTTTTTT. This translates into CASSQQPGELFF. This chain connects TRBV6-6 to TRBJ2-2; D remains unclear. The CDR3 has 12 amino acids. The germline CDR1 and CDR2 sequences are MNHNY and SVGAGI (reference sequence). V lost 5 bases to trimming and J lost 6 bases, with 7 bases between them.

The V gene is TRBV6-5, the J gene TRBJ1-2, with 7 bases matching TRBD1. V lost 0 bases, J lost 3 bases, and 4 bases stayed unmatched. Germline V gives CDR1 MNHEY, CDR2 SVGAGI. The CDR3 has 15 residues. CDR3 coding DNA: TGTGCCAGCAGTTACTCTCGACAGGGCCACTATGGCTACACCTTC. Translated: CASSYSRQGHYGYTF.

V and J are TRBV6-1 and TRBJ1-5; TRBD1 matches 7 bases. The J segment lost 7 bases and the V segment lost 0 bases, leaving 6 bases of the junction unmatched. The CDR3 is made up of 15 amino acids. CDR1 MNHNS and CDR2 SASEGT come from the germline V gene. CDR3 bases: TGTGCCAGCAGTGAAGCAGGGGGCGAAAGGCAGCCCCAGCATTTT. This gives the protein CASSEAGGERQPQHF.

V gene TRBV28 combines with J gene TRBJ2-1; TRBD1 agrees at 9 bases. This CDR3 contains 16 residues. Germline CDR1 is MDHEN and CDR2 is SYDVKM. V shed 5 bases, J shed 3 bases, and the junction held 8 bases outside the gene matches. The chain's CDR3 is CASSEVGTGIYNEQFF. CDR3 DNA sequence: TGTGCCAGCAGTGAAGTAGGGACAGGGATCTACAATGAGCAGTTCTTC.

This chain joins TRBV9 and TRBJ1-6; 9 bases line up with TRBD1. Trimming took 3 bases from V and 9 from J; bases not matched to a gene: 7. The CDR3 is 15 amino acids. The V gene's germline CDR1 is SGDLS and CDR2 YYNGEE. The CDR3 coding sequence is TGTGCCAGCAGCGCTCGGACAGGGGATTCTTCACCCCTCCACTTT. It encodes CASSARTGDSSPLHF.

The genes are TRBV5-6 and TRBJ1-5, with TRBD1 as a possible D gene (5 bases). Per the germline V gene, CDR1 is SGHDT and CDR2 is YYEEEE. This CDR3 has 15 amino acids. Trimming left V 0 bases short and J 2 bases short, with 9 bases between. DNA of the CDR3: TGTGCCAGCAGCTTGGAGGGGAGGGGCAATCAGCCCCAGCATTTT. This gives the protein CASSLEGRGNQPQHF.